These T cell receptor beta chains were read from a single sample in a study of beta chain features in type 1 diabetes. Some clones are missing from TCRdb's copy, which holds only in-frame ones; the method was immunoSEQ multiplex PCR. The table includes more than 300,000 clones, about 12% detected once. Sequencing was performed on naive CD4+ T cells from blood. The receptors originated from a woman under 30 with type 1 diabetes. The CDR3 runs from the conserved cysteine through the conserved F or W. Each record gives: D gene, clone size, V gene, J gene, CDR3 protein, CDR3 DNA. A D gene is named only where the DNA matches it firmly. Clone sizes are given selectively: once, few, many, or a class where the clone is expanded.

D gene: -
clone size: few
V gene: TRBV5-1
J gene: TRBJ2-7
CDR3 protein: CASSPGQFSHEQYF
CDR3 DNA: TGCGCCAGCAGTCCCGGACAGTTTTCCCACGAGCAGTACTTC

D gene: TRBD2
clone size: few
V gene: TRBV5-1
J gene: TRBJ2-3
CDR3 protein: CASRGGTSGGSDTQYF
CDR3 DNA: TGCGCCAGCAGAGGAGGGACTAGCGGGGGATCGGATACGCAGTATTTT

D gene: -
clone size: few
V gene: TRBV19
J gene: TRBJ2-4
CDR3 protein: CASTDRFLAKNIQYF
CDR3 DNA: TGTGCCAGTACGGACAGATTCTTAGCCAAAAACATTCAGTACTTC

D gene: TRBD1
clone size: few
V gene: TRBV11-3
J gene: TRBJ2-5
CDR3 protein: CASSLDWDRAYQETQYF
CDR3 DNA: TGTGCCAGCAGCTTAGATTGGGACAGGGCGTACCAAGAGACCCAGTACTTC

D gene: -
clone size: -
V gene: TRBV10-3
J gene: TRBJ2-5
CDR3 protein: CAISDEVESQETQYF
CDR3 DNA: TGTGCCATCAGTGATGAGGTGGAGTCTCAAGAGACCCAGTACTTC

D gene: -
clone size: -
V gene: TRBV9
J gene: TRBJ2-1
CDR3 protein: CASSVVSGNNEQFF
CDR3 DNA: TGTGCCAGCAGCGTAGTATCGGGTAACAATGAGCAGTTCTTC

D gene: TRBD1
clone size: -
V gene: TRBV19
J gene: TRBJ1-1
CDR3 protein: CASTVRGKIPSTEAFF
CDR3 DNA: TGTGCCAGTACGGTCAGGGGGAAAATTCCCAGCACTGAAGCTTTCTTT

D gene: TRBD1
clone size: -
V gene: TRBV7-9
J gene: TRBJ2-5
CDR3 protein: CASSLTGDATQYF
CDR3 DNA: TGTGCCAGCAGCCTCACAGGGGATGCGACCCAGTACTTC

D gene: -
clone size: -
V gene: TRBV2
J gene: TRBJ1-4
CDR3 protein: CASFRGEKLFF
CDR3 DNA: TGTGCCAGCTTCAGGGGTGAAAAACTGTTTTTT

D gene: -
clone size: -
V gene: TRBV15
J gene: TRBJ2-1
CDR3 protein: CATSRDFAGYNEQFF
CDR3 DNA: TGTGCCACCAGCAGAGATTTTGCAGGTTACAATGAGCAGTTCTTC

D gene: -
clone size: few
V gene: TRBV27
J gene: TRBJ2-3
CDR3 protein: CASTSGDTQYF
CDR3 DNA: TGTGCCAGCACCTCAGGAGATACGCAGTATTTT

D gene: -
clone size: few
V gene: TRBV5-1
J gene: TRBJ2-5
CDR3 protein: CASSQTATQETQYF
CDR3 DNA: TGCGCCAGCAGCCAGACAGCTACACAAGAGACCCAGTACTTC

D gene: -
clone size: few
V gene: TRBV19
J gene: TRBJ2-1
CDR3 protein: CASSRQAGEQFF
CDR3 DNA: TGTGCCAGTAGTAGACAAGCAGGGGAGCAGTTCTTC

D gene: -
clone size: few
V gene: TRBV18
J gene: TRBJ1-1
CDR3 protein: CASSDPPGAFF
CDR3 DNA: TGTGCCAGCTCAGATCCACCGGGGGCTTTCTTT

D gene: TRBD1
clone size: few
V gene: TRBV7-9
J gene: TRBJ1-2
CDR3 protein: CAAGQATYGYTF
CDR3 DNA: TGTGCCGCCGGACAGGCGACATATGGCTACACCTTC

D gene: TRBD2
clone size: few
V gene: TRBV4-1
J gene: TRBJ2-5
CDR3 protein: CASSHGATSGSQTQYF
CDR3 DNA: TGCGCCAGCAGCCACGGGGCCACTAGCGGGAGCCAGACCCAGTACTTC

D gene: TRBD1
clone size: -
V gene: TRBV11-3
J gene: TRBJ1-5
CDR3 protein: CASSFDRDQPQHF
CDR3 DNA: TGTGCCAGCAGCTTTGACAGGGATCAGCCCCAGCATTTT

D gene: -
clone size: few
V gene: TRBV14
J gene: TRBJ2-5
CDR3 protein: CASSPLVGPQETQYF
CDR3 DNA: TGTGCCAGCAGCCCCTTGGTCGGTCCACAAGAGACCCAGTACTTC

D gene: -
clone size: few
V gene: TRBV9
J gene: TRBJ1-1
CDR3 protein: CASSVDRAPKNTEAFF
CDR3 DNA: TGTGCCAGCAGCGTAGACAGGGCCCCAAAGAACACTGAAGCTTTCTTT

D gene: TRBD1
clone size: few
V gene: TRBV4-2
J gene: TRBJ2-7
CDR3 protein: CASRPGQGAGEQYF
CDR3 DNA: TGTGCCAGCAGACCGGGACAGGGGGCGGGTGAGCAGTACTTC

D gene: TRBD2
clone size: -
V gene: TRBV25-1
J gene: TRBJ2-3
CDR3 protein: CASSEPSGGTDTQYF
CDR3 DNA: TGTGCCAGCAGTGAACCTAGCGGGGGCACAGATACGCAGTATTTT

D gene: TRBD2
clone size: few
V gene: TRBV5-1
J gene: TRBJ2-1
CDR3 protein: CASSLGGSHPRNEQFF
CDR3 DNA: TGCGCCAGCAGCTTGGGCGGGAGCCATCCTCGGAATGAGCAGTTCTTC

D gene: TRBD1
clone size: -
V gene: TRBV15
J gene: TRBJ2-1
CDR3 protein: CATSRGGTANNEQFF
CDR3 DNA: TGTGCCACCAGCAGGGGTGGGACAGCCAACAATGAGCAGTTCTTC

D gene: -
clone size: few
V gene: TRBV2
J gene: TRBJ2-6
CDR3 protein: CASSATSAGANVLTF
CDR3 DNA: TGTGCCAGCAGCGCCACTAGTGCTGGGGCCAACGTCCTGACTTTC

D gene: TRBD1
clone size: few
V gene: TRBV25-1
J gene: TRBJ2-5
CDR3 protein: CASSTRQGGFQETQYF
CDR3 DNA: TGTGCCAGCAGTACCAGACAGGGGGGATTCCAAGAGACCCAGTACTTC

D gene: TRBD1
clone size: few
V gene: TRBV30
J gene: TRBJ1-3
CDR3 protein: CAWETGGNTIYF
CDR3 DNA: TGTGCCTGGGAGACAGGGGGGAACACCATATATTTT

D gene: -
clone size: few
V gene: TRBV4-1
J gene: TRBJ1-1
CDR3 protein: CASRRDRVRSTEAFF
CDR3 DNA: TGCGCCAGCAGGCGGGATAGGGTTCGAAGCACTGAAGCTTTCTTT

D gene: -
clone size: -
V gene: TRBV7-7
J gene: TRBJ2-1
CDR3 protein: CASSLGNYNEQFF
CDR3 DNA: TGTGCTAGCAGCTTGGGCAATTACAATGAGCAGTTCTTC

D gene: -
clone size: few
V gene: TRBV11-3
J gene: TRBJ1-1
CDR3 protein: CASSLSYTEAFF
CDR3 DNA: TGTGCCAGCAGCTTATCTTACACTGAAGCTTTCTTT

D gene: -
clone size: -
V gene: TRBV10-3
J gene: TRBJ2-1
CDR3 protein: CAISGGTPRYNEQFF
CDR3 DNA: TGTGCCATCAGTGGGGGGACACCCCGTTACAATGAGCAGTTCTTC

D gene: -
clone size: -
V gene: TRBV9
J gene: TRBJ2-3
CDR3 protein: CASSVDGQKTTDTQYF
CDR3 DNA: TGTGCCAGCAGCGTAGACGGACAGAAGACCACAGATACGCAGTATTTT

D gene: -
clone size: -
V gene: TRBV7-9
J gene: TRBJ2-3
CDR3 protein: CASSFSEIGTDTQYF
CDR3 DNA: TGTGCCAGCAGCTTTTCGGAGATAGGCACAGATACGCAGTATTTT

D gene: -
clone size: -
V gene: TRBV30
J gene: TRBJ1-2
CDR3 protein: CAWSVERSGVDYGYTF
CDR3 DNA: TGTGCCTGGAGTGTAGAGCGTTCGGGGGTCGACTATGGCTACACCTTC

D gene: -
clone size: -
V gene: TRBV18
J gene: TRBJ2-4
CDR3 protein: CASSSVGGAPNIQYF
CDR3 DNA: TGTGCCAGCTCATCCGTAGGGGGGGCTCCCAACATTCAGTACTTC

D gene: -
clone size: -
V gene: TRBV9
J gene: TRBJ1-2
CDR3 protein: CASSVGTAFEGGYTF
CDR3 DNA: TGTGCCAGCAGCGTAGGCACAGCCTTTGAAGGAGGCTACACCTTC

D gene: TRBD2
clone size: few
V gene: TRBV25-1
J gene: TRBJ2-7
CDR3 protein: CASTPPEGLAFPYYEQYF
CDR3 DNA: TGTGCCAGCACCCCGCCGGAGGGACTAGCTTTCCCATATTACGAGCAGTACTTC

D gene: -
clone size: -
V gene: TRBV6-5
J gene: TRBJ2-2
CDR3 protein: CASSSPSAGELFF
CDR3 DNA: TGTGCCAGCAGTTCTCCGTCGGCCGGGGAGCTGTTTTTT

D gene: TRBD1
clone size: -
V gene: TRBV11-2
J gene: TRBJ2-5
CDR3 protein: CASSARLQGLGETQYF
CDR3 DNA: TGTGCCAGCAGCGCCCGCTTACAGGGGTTGGGAGAGACCCAGTACTTC

D gene: -
clone size: few
V gene: TRBV29-1
J gene: TRBJ1-1
CDR3 protein: CSVENRLNTEAFF
CDR3 DNA: TGCAGCGTTGAAAACAGATTGAACACTGAAGCTTTCTTT

D gene: -
clone size: few
V gene: TRBV5-1
J gene: TRBJ2-7
CDR3 protein: CASSLEGVGYEQYF
CDR3 DNA: TGCGCCAGCAGCTTGGAGGGGGTCGGCTACGAGCAGTACTTC

D gene: TRBD1
clone size: -
V gene: TRBV29-1
J gene: TRBJ2-7
CDR3 protein: CSVLPGQGGYEQYF
CDR3 DNA: TGCAGCGTCCTACCGGGACAGGGTGGGTACGAGCAGTACTTC

D gene: -
clone size: -
V gene: TRBV4-3
J gene: TRBJ2-7
CDR3 protein: CARLGGRSEQYF
CDR3 DNA: TGCGCCCGCCTTGGGGGGAGAAGCGAGCAGTACTTC

D gene: -
clone size: once
V gene: TRBV28
J gene: TRBJ2-7
CDR3 protein: CASSELGAGEYF
CDR3 DNA: TGTGCCAGCAGTGAATTAGGGGCAGGGGAGTACTTC

D gene: TRBD1
clone size: once
V gene: TRBV4-3
J gene: TRBJ1-4
CDR3 protein: CASSQEGTGNEKLFF
CDR3 DNA: TGCGCCAGCAGCCAAGAAGGGACAGGGAATGAAAAACTGTTTTTT

D gene: -
clone size: few
V gene: TRBV5-4
J gene: TRBJ1-2
CDR3 protein: CASSSDSYGYTF
CDR3 DNA: TGTGCCAGCAGCTCGGACAGTTATGGCTACACCTTC

D gene: -
clone size: few
V gene: TRBV4-2
J gene: TRBJ2-1
CDR3 protein: CASSQDLGDTYNEQFF
CDR3 DNA: TGTGCCAGCAGCCAAGATCTGGGAGACACCTACAATGAGCAGTTCTTC

D gene: TRBD1
clone size: -
V gene: TRBV4-1
J gene: TRBJ2-6
CDR3 protein: CASSRPFSSRTGSLSGANVLTF
CDR3 DNA: TGCGCCAGCAGCCGCCCCTTTTCCTCCAGGACAGGATCACTCTCTGGGGCCAACGTCCTGACTTTC

D gene: -
clone size: -
V gene: TRBV7-8
J gene: TRBJ2-3
CDR3 protein: CASSLGRILTDTQYF
CDR3 DNA: TGTGCCAGCAGCTTAGGGCGGATACTCACAGATACGCAGTATTTT

D gene: -
clone size: -
V gene: TRBV30
J gene: TRBJ1-3
CDR3 protein: CAGGTENTIYF
CDR3 DNA: TGTGCGGGGGGGACTGAAAACACCATATATTTT

D gene: TRBD1
clone size: few
V gene: TRBV7-9
J gene: TRBJ2-1
CDR3 protein: CASSPRAGGDNEQFF
CDR3 DNA: TGTGCCAGCAGCCCTAGGGCAGGGGGAGACAATGAGCAGTTCTTC

D gene: -
clone size: few
V gene: TRBV7-9
J gene: TRBJ2-1
CDR3 protein: CASSFGSSYNEQFF
CDR3 DNA: TGTGCCAGCAGCTTCGGGAGCTCCTACAATGAGCAGTTCTTC

D gene: -
clone size: few
V gene: TRBV2
J gene: TRBJ2-4
CDR3 protein: CASSEVPSGKNIQYF
CDR3 DNA: TGTGCCAGCAGTGAAGTCCCTTCCGGCAAAAACATTCAGTACTTC

D gene: -
clone size: few
V gene: TRBV30
J gene: TRBJ2-5
CDR3 protein: CAWRTPGARETQYF
CDR3 DNA: TGTGCCTGGAGGACCCCAGGGGCGCGAGAGACCCAGTACTTC

D gene: -
clone size: few
V gene: TRBV9
J gene: TRBJ2-5
CDR3 protein: CASSVGSYQETQYF
CDR3 DNA: TGTGCCAGCAGCGTAGGAAGCTACCAAGAGACCCAGTACTTC